Listed below are T cell receptor beta chains from one sample, sequenced in a study of blood T cell repertoires in COVID-19. Data came from immunoSEQ multiplex PCR; TCRdb stores just in-frame clones and leaves some out. The sample lists 230,000 or so clones, about four fifths occurring once. What was sequenced was peripheral blood. These receptors all come from a woman older than 75 with COVID-19, enrolled during active disease. CDR3s include the opening cysteine and the closing phenylalanine or tryptophan. A D gene is named only where the DNA matches it firmly. Clone size is stated in some rows and not others, as once, few, many or a class when expanded.

J gene | clone size | V gene | D gene | CDR3 DNA | CDR3 protein
TRBJ2-5 | - | TRBV3-1/TRBV3-2 | TRBD2 | TGTGCCAGCAGCCCTAGCGGGGGGGAGACCCAGTACTTC | CASSPSGGETQYF
TRBJ2-7 | - | TRBV28 | TRBD1 | TGTGCCAGCAGTTTACCCAGGGGGATGTACGAGCAGTACTTC | CASSLPRGMYEQYF
TRBJ2-7 | - | TRBV6-6 | - | TGTGCCAGCAGTTTTTACACCGATTACGAGCAGTACTTC | CASSFYTDYEQYF
TRBJ1-5 | - | TRBV5-6 | - | TGTGCCAGCAGCTTGGGTGCAGGGAAGGATCAGCCCCAGCATTTT | CASSLGAGKDQPQHF
TRBJ2-1 | - | TRBV7-9 | TRBD1 | TGTGCCAGCAGCTTAGCTCGTGCGACAGGGGAAAATGAGCAGTTCTTC | CASSLARATGENEQFF
TRBJ2-4 | - | TRBV2 | - | TGTGCCAGCATGCAGGAGGAGGGCAAAAACATTCAGTACTTC | CASMQEEGKNIQYF
TRBJ1-6 | - | TRBV4-1 | - | TGCGCCAGCAGCCAAGTAGTACTGACAGCGGGGCGATCACCCCTCCACTTT | CASSQVVLTAGRSPLHF
TRBJ1-3 | - | TRBV30 | - | TGTGCCTGGAGTATCGACAGGCAGGGTGGAAACACCATATATTTT | CAWSIDRQGGNTIYF
TRBJ1-3 | - | TRBV18 | - | TGTGCCAGCTCACCAGAAATAGGAGGTGGATCTGGAAACACCATATATTTT | CASSPEIGGGSGNTIYF
TRBJ1-5 | - | TRBV6-1 | TRBD1 | TGTGCCAGCAGTGCCGCCAGACCGGGACAGTGGAATAGCAATCAGCCCCAGCATTTT | CASSAARPGQWNSNQPQHF
TRBJ1-2 | - | TRBV11-2 | - | TGTGCCAGCAGCTTAGGAGACCAGGGGAATGGCTACACCTTC | CASSLGDQGNGYTF
TRBJ1-4 | - | TRBV11-2 | - | TGTGCCAGCAGCATCGGGTACGAAAAACTGTTTTTT | CASSIGYEKLFF
TRBJ1-2 | - | TRBV6-5 | TRBD1 | TGTGCCAGCAGAGACACAGGGGGCAGGAGCTACACCTTC | CASRDTGGRSYTF
TRBJ1-2 | - | TRBV12-3/TRBV12-4 | - | TGTGCCAGCAGTTTGACAGCGAACTATGGCTACACCTTC | CASSLTANYGYTF
TRBJ2-1 | - | TRBV18 | - | TGTGCCAGCTCACCTCGGGGGATTGAGCAGTTCTTC | CASSPRGIEQFF
TRBJ2-5 | - | TRBV5-1 | TRBD2 | TGCGCCAGCAGCTTGCCCGGGGGGGGCCAAGAGACCCAGTACTTC | CASSLPGGGQETQYF
TRBJ2-3 | - | TRBV28 | TRBD2 | TGTGCCAGCAGTAGCGGGGGGGTCACAGATACGCAGTATTTT | CASSSGGVTDTQYF
TRBJ1-2 | - | TRBV5-1 | TRBD1 | TGCGCCAGCAGCCCCGGACAGGAATCGAAAGGCTACACCTTC | CASSPGQESKGYTF
TRBJ1-2 | few | TRBV6-5 | - | TGTGCCAGCAGCCAATCCGGGGAGATCTATGGCTACACCTTC | CASSQSGEIYGYTF
TRBJ2-1 | - | TRBV11-3 | - | TGTGCCAGCAGCGTGGGACTTAACAATGAGCAGTTCTTC | CASSVGLNNEQFF
TRBJ1-1 | once | TRBV18 | TRBD1 | TGTGCCAGCTTAGACAGGGCCTCGAACACTGAAGCTTTCTTT | CASLDRASNTEAFF
TRBJ2-1 | - | TRBV4-3 | - | TGCGCCAGCAGCCAAGAGCCACCAGGGGCCTACAATGAGCAGTTCTTC | CASSQEPPGAYNEQFF
TRBJ1-3 | - | TRBV3-1/TRBV3-2 | - | TGTGCCAGCAGCCAAGGCGCCTTTGGAAACACCATATATTTT | CASSQGAFGNTIYF
TRBJ1-2 | - | TRBV6-5 | - | TGTGCCAGCAGTTACATCGCAGGGGCGAACTATGGCTACACCTTC | CASSYIAGANYGYTF
TRBJ1-5 | - | TRBV2 | - | TGTGCCAGCAGTGAGGAGGGTAACATCGGTCAGCCCCAGCATTTT | CASSEEGNIGQPQHF
TRBJ2-5 | few | TRBV5-1 | - | TGCGCCAGCAGCTTGGCCGCGGGTGTCCAAGAGACCCAGTACTTC | CASSLAAGVQETQYF
TRBJ1-1 | - | TRBV18 | TRBD1 | TGTGCCAGCTCACCTTCGACAGGGATAAACACTGAAGCTTTCTTT | CASSPSTGINTEAFF
TRBJ2-1 | - | TRBV6-5 | TRBD2 | TGTGCCAGCAGTTCCTTCGCGGGGGTCATCTACAATGAGCAGTTCTTC | CASSSFAGVIYNEQFF
TRBJ1-1 | - | TRBV6-4 | - | TGTGCCAGCAGTGACTCGAAAGTTGTGCCTGAGTGGTCTGAAGCTTTCTTT | CASSDSKVVPEWSEAFF
TRBJ1-2 | - | TRBV7-8 | - | TGTGCCAGCAGCTCAACCGCGCCGGGAGGCTACACCTTC | CASSSTAPGGYTF
TRBJ1-6 | - | TRBV3-1/TRBV3-2 | - | TGTGCCAGCAGCCAAGATGGGGGGTTCCTGACACCCCTCCACTTT | CASSQDGGFLTPLHF
TRBJ1-3 | - | TRBV5-1 | - | TGCGCCAGCAGCATAGACAGGCGCACTGGAAACACCATATATTTT | CASSIDRRTGNTIYF
TRBJ1-1 | once | TRBV2 | - | TGTGCCAGCAGTGATCAGGGGTGGACTGAAGCTTTCTTT | CASSDQGWTEAFF
TRBJ2-7 | - | TRBV5-1 | TRBD1 | TGCGCCAGCAGCTCCGGGACAGGGGGCATGAACGAGCAGTACTTC | CASSSGTGGMNEQYF
TRBJ1-4 | - | TRBV5-1 | TRBD1 | TGCGCCAGCGGACAGGGAGTAGCCCCGAATGAAAAACTGTTTTTT | CASGQGVAPNEKLFF
TRBJ1-1 | once | TRBV27 | - | TGTGCCAGCAAAGGCAGGGCGGCTGAAGCTTTCTTT | CASKGRAAEAFF
TRBJ1-2 | once | TRBV18 | - | TGTGCCAGCTCCCCTCAACGTAACAGGCCTCCCCAGGACTATGGCTACACCTTC | CASSPQRNRPPQDYGYTF
TRBJ1-6 | - | TRBV18 | TRBD1 | TGTGCCAGCTCACCAAGTCGGACAGGGCTCAGCTCCTATAATTCACCCCTCCACTTT | CASSPSRTGLSSYNSPLHF
TRBJ1-1 | once | TRBV5-1 | TRBD1 | TGCGCCAGCAGCGGGGGACAGGGTTACACTGAAGCTTTCTTT | CASSGGQGYTEAFF
TRBJ2-7 | - | TRBV11-2 | - | TGTGCCAGCAGCTCCTCCTCCTACGAGCAGTACTTC | CASSSSSYEQYF
TRBJ2-3 | - | TRBV3-1/TRBV3-2 | TRBD2 | TGTGCCAGCAGCCATCCCTTACTAGCGGGGAAGGCAGATACGCAGTATTTT | CASSHPLLAGKADTQYF
TRBJ2-2 | - | TRBV11-3 | - | TGTGCCAGCAGCTTAGGGGCGGGGGCAAACACCGGGGAGCTGTTTTTT | CASSLGAGANTGELFF
TRBJ2-7 | - | TRBV5-1 | TRBD2 | TGCGCCAGCAGCTTGATAGCGGGGGGTTCCTACGAGCAGTACTTC | CASSLIAGGSYEQYF
TRBJ2-3 | - | TRBV18 | - | TGTGCCAGCTCACCTGGGGTAGGGGTCACAGATACGCAGTATTTT | CASSPGVGVTDTQYF
TRBJ2-1 | - | TRBV7-9 | TRBD2 | TGTGCCAGCAGCCCGGGGACTAGCGGGAGGGAGGTAGAGCAGTTCTTC | CASSPGTSGREVEQFF
TRBJ1-4 | few | TRBV5-1 | TRBD1 | TGCGCCAGCAGCTTGGGGACAGGATCAACTAGGTTCGGTCGTGAAAAACTGTTTTTT | CASSLGTGSTRFGREKLFF
TRBJ2-1 | - | TRBV2 | - | TGTGCCAGCATCCAAAGCGGGCTGGGCGACAATGAGCAGTTCTTC | CASIQSGLGDNEQFF
TRBJ1-2 | - | TRBV11-2 | - | TGTGCCAGCAGCTTGGCAGGGTTCTATGGCTACACCTTC | CASSLAGFYGYTF
TRBJ2-5 | - | TRBV7-3 | TRBD1 | TGTGCCAGCAGCTTAGTGAGCGGGACAGGGAGTCTGAAGGAGACCCAGTACTTC | CASSLVSGTGSLKETQYF
TRBJ1-1 | once | TRBV6-6 | TRBD1 | TGTGCCAGCAGTTCCCAACAGGGGAGAAAAGGCACTGAAGCTTTCTTT | CASSSQQGRKGTEAFF
TRBJ2-5 | once | TRBV19 | - | TGTGCCAGTAGTATGGAGCGGCGGGAGACCCAGTACTTC | CASSMERRETQYF
TRBJ1-2 | once | TRBV3-1/TRBV3-2 | - | TGTGCCAGCAGCCAAGAGGCAGGGAACTATGGCTACACCTTC | CASSQEAGNYGYTF
TRBJ1-6 | few | TRBV5-1 | TRBD1 | TGCGCCAGCAGCTTGCGGACAGGGAGCGACTCACCCCTCCACTTT | CASSLRTGSDSPLHF
TRBJ2-7 | many | TRBV3-1/TRBV3-2 | - | TGTGCCAGCAGCCGGAGAGGGCCACGGTTCGACGAGCAGTACTTC | CASSRRGPRFDEQYF